What follows are 8 T cell receptor beta chains derived from one specimen sequenced in a study of blood T cell repertoires in COVID-19. Profiling relied on immunoSEQ multiplex PCR, and the TCRdb table lists in-frame clones only, not all of them. The data contain 25,000 to 35,000 clones, approximately 80% of them singletons. Sequencing input: peripheral blood. These receptor sequences come from a woman at least 80 years old with acute or convalescent COVID-19.

This chain connects TRBV9 to TRBJ1-2; 12 nucleotides match TRBD1. Germline trimming cut 0 bases from V and 13 bases from J; bases unmatched to any gene: 7. Germline loops: CDR1 SGDLS, CDR2 YYNGEE. The CDR3 sequence is 14 residues long. The CDR3 bases are TGTGCCAGCAGCGTAGGTGGGACAGGGGGCGTCTGCACCTTC. Translating gives CASSVGGTGGVCTF.

The genes are TRBV6-5 and TRBJ1-5, with 9 bases identical to TRBD1. J lost 10 bases, V lost 6 bases, and 10 bases had no gene match. The CDR3 extends over 14 amino acids. Germline CDR1 and CDR2: MNHEY and SVGAGI. In nucleotides, the CDR3 is TGTGCCAGCAGGCCTACAGGGGGCCCAGGCCCCCAGCATTTT. This gives the protein CASRPTGGPGPQHF.

The chain has TRBV11-3 and TRBJ1-1, with D hard to call. V was shortened by 4 bases and J by 3 bases, with 9 bases between the two germline ends. Per the germline V gene, CDR1 is SGHNT and CDR2 is YENEEA. CDR3 length equals 13 residues. CDR3 residues: CASSYRRHTEAFF. CDR3 nucleotides: TGTGCCAGCAGCTACCGGAGACACACTGAAGCTTTCTTT. The complete variable domain, with remaining parts taken from reference TRBV11-3 and TRBJ1-1, reads EAGVVQSPRYKIIEKKQPVAFWCNPISGHNTLYWYLQNLGQGPELLIRYENEEAVDDSQLPKDRFSAERLKGVDSTLKIQPAELGDSAVYLCASSYRRHTEAFFGQGTRLTVV.

This clone was counted a few times. The chain uses TRBV2 and TRBJ2-5, with 9 bases that match TRBD2. Germline V CDR1 and CDR2: SNHLY, FYNNEI. There are 15 residues in the CDR3. With V trimmed by 7 bases and J by 3 bases, 9 bases remained unmatched. The CDR3 coding sequence is TGTGCCAGCACGAGGGAACTAGCGGGCGAAGAGACCCAGTACTTC. This encodes CASTRELAGEETQYF.

The rearrangement links TRBV7-3 to TRBJ2-3, with a weak D call TRBD1 (7 bases). Germline CDR1 and CDR2: SGHTA and FQGTGA. The CDR3 has 14 residues. V was trimmed by 1 base and J by 6 bases, leaving 11 bases between them. Here the CDR3 reads CASSLRQGGDTQYF. CDR3 coding DNA: TGTGCCAGCAGCTTAAGACAGGGAGGTGATACGCAGTATTTT.

The sample holds many counts of this clone. The V call is TRBV28, the J call TRBJ1-2; the D is unclear. This CDR3 is built from 13 residues. CDR1 is MDHEN and CDR2 is SYDVKM in the germline V gene. Between the trimmed V and J ends, which lost 6 bases and 3 bases, there was a span of 11 bases. Written as DNA, the CDR3 is TGTGCCAGCAGAACGACTTCCCACTATGGCTACACCTTC. This gives the protein CASRTTSHYGYTF.

This chain joins TRBV28 and TRBJ1-5; possible D gene TRBD1, 5 bases. The V gene lost 5 bases and the J gene lost 3 bases, with 17 bases spanning the gap. This CDR3 has 16 amino acids. Per the germline V gene, CDR1 is MDHEN and CDR2 is SYDVKM. Here the CDR3 reads CASSMFAGQPNQPQHF. In nucleotides, the CDR3 is TGTGCCAGCAGTATGTTTGCCGGACAACCCAATCAGCCCCAGCATTTT.

The chain has TRBV25-1 and TRBJ1-6; D gene ambiguous. V lost 10 bases, J lost 7 bases, and 17 bases lay in between. The CDR3 covers 14 residues. CDR1 and CDR2 from the germline V gene are MGHDK and SYGVNS. Here the CDR3 DNA reads TGTGCCACCTCCCGGAACGAGGAGAATTCACCCCTCCACTTT. Translating it yields CATSRNEENSPLHF.